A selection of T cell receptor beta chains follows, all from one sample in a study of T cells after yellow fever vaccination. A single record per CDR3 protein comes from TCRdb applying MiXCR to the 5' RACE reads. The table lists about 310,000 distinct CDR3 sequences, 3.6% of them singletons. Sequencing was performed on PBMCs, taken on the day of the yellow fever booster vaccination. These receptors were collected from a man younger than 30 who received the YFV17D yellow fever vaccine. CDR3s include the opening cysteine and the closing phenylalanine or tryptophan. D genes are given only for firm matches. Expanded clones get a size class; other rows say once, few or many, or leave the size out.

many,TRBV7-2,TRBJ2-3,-,TGTGCCGGTGCGAGGGGGGCGGAAGATACGCAGTATTTT,CAGARGAEDTQYF
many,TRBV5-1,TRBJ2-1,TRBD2,TGCGCCAGCAGGCCGGGGGGGGGAAGCTCCTACAATGAGCAGTTCTTC,CASRPGGGSSYNEQFF
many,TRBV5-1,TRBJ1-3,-,TGCGCCAGCAGCTTGGACGGGTCTGGAAACACCATATATTTT,CASSLDGSGNTIYF
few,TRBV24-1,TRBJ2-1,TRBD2,TGTGCCACCACCGGCGGGGGGGCCCTTGAGCAGTTCTTC,CATTGGGALEQFF
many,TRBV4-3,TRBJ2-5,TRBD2,TGCGCCAGCAGCCAAGATCCAATGGCGGGGGGAGAGACCCAGTACTTC,CASSQDPMAGGETQYF
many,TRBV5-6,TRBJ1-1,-,TGTGCCAGCAGCTCGGTGGGGTTCATCGGGAGCACTGAAGCTTTCTTT,CASSSVGFIGSTEAFF
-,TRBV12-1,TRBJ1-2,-,TGTGCCAGCAGCTTTGCGCCCTACCGCCATGGCTACACCTTC,CASSFAPYRHGYTF
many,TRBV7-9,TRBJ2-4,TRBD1,TGTGCCAGCAGCTCCGCCGGGACAGGGGAAAACATTCAGTACTTC,CASSSAGTGENIQYF
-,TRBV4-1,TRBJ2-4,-,TGCGCCAGCAGCGAGGGGACGTCCAAAAACATTCAGTACTTC,CASSEGTSKNIQYF
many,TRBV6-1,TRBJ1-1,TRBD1,TGTGCCAGCATTAGGACAGGGGTAATCGCTGAAGCTTTCTTT,CASIRTGVIAEAFF
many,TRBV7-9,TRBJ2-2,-,TGTGCCAGCAGCCCTCGACGATGGTTCGATTTTTCCGGGGAGCTGTTTTTT,CASSPRRWFDFSGELFF
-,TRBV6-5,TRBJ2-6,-,TGTGCCAGCAGTTATCTCACCCCTGGGGCCAACGTCCTGACTTTC,CASSYLTPGANVLTF
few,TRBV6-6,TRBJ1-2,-,TGTGCCAGCAATCCACATAATAGAAAGGGGGACACATACTATGGCTACACCTTC,CASNPHNRKGDTYYGYTF
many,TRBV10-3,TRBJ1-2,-,TGTGCCATCAGTGGTTCCCGACAGGAAAGCTATGGCTACACCTTC,CAISGSRQESYGYTF
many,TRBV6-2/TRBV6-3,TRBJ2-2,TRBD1,TGTGCCAGCAGATCCCGACAGGGACGGACCGGGGAGCTGTTTTTT,CASRSRQGRTGELFF
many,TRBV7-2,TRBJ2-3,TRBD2,TGTGCCAGCAGCTTAGTTCTAGCGGGGGCAGATACGCAGTATTTT,CASSLVLAGADTQYF
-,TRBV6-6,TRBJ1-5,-,TGTGCCAGCACCGGGGCCGGGATTTATAGCAATCAGCCCCAGCATTTT,CASTGAGIYSNQPQHF
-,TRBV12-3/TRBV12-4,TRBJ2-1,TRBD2,TGTGCCAGCAGTCCCCTATTAGCGGGGGGGTCTAATGAGCAGTTCTTC,CASSPLLAGGSNEQFF
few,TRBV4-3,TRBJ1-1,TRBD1,TGCGCCAGCAGCCATAGACAGGGAGACGAAGCTTTCTTT,CASSHRQGDEAFF
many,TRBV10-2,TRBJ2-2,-,TGCGCCAGCAGTGAGCTGAACACCGGGGAGCTGTTTTTT,CASSELNTGELFF
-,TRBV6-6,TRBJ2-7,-,TGTGCCACTGGACAAGCCTACGAGCAGTACTTC,CATGQAYEQYF
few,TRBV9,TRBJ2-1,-,TGTGCCAGCAGCTCGGGACGGCTTTGGAATGAGCAGTTCTTC,CASSSGRLWNEQFF
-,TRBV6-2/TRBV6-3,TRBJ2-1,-,TGTGCCAGCAGTTACTCAGGGACACTATACAATGAGCAGTTCTTC,CASSYSGTLYNEQFF
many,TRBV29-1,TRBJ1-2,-,TGCAGCGTTGAGGTGACCCCTATTTCTGGTTACACCTTC,CSVEVTPISGYTF
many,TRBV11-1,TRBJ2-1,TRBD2,TGTGCCAGCAGCTTAGCCCCTAGGACTAGCGGGGGGTCCCAATCCTACAATGAGCAGTTCTTC,CASSLAPRTSGGSQSYNEQFF
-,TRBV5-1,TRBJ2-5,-,TGCGCCAGCAGCTCGGAGGGGCAAGAGACCCAGTACTTC,CASSSEGQETQYF
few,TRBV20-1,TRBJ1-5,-,TGCAGTGCTAGTTATAGCAATCAGCCCCAGCATTTT,CSASYSNQPQHF